The entry below gives a single T cell receptor (beta chain) sequence along with its context. Antigen specificity is unknown. The CDR3 totals 10 residues. From germline, CDR1 is SGHVS and CDR2 FNYEAQ. Trimming removed 8 bases at V and 8 bases at J, with 9 bases between. The donors were members of the roughly 120-subject validation cohort (separate from the roughly 700-subject first cohort). This sample was taken from a study of cytomegalovirus exposure and HLA in healthy donors. Background on the study: The same platform used for the roughly 650 first-cohort repertoires was also used for the 100 to 150 validation repertoires, as a later analysis reported.

Data came from immunoSEQ multiplex PCR; TCRdb stores just in-frame clones and leaves some out. The data show 150,000 to 200,000 clones, approximately 96% seen once. Study-wide results and limits: It was confirmed in vitro that a few of the CMV-associated chains were specific for CMV antigens.

Sample: PBMCs. This receptor was taken from a woman younger than 35 in good health and CMV-seronegative. The rearrangement uses TRBV7-6 and TRBJ1-2; no definite D call. CDR3 sequence (DNA): TGTGCCAGCGGAGATTCGGGCTACACCTTC. It yields the protein CASGDSGYTF.